This entry features one TCR beta chain sequence. Its target is not known. This entry is derived from a study of cytomegalovirus exposure and HLA in healthy donors. Study-level results: In the 95 to 150 validation repertoires, a later analysis found that first-cohort TCR clusters tended to co-occur. For cytomegalovirus status, the classifier reportedly gave diagnoses with high specificity and sensitivity.

Using immunoSEQ multiplex PCR, the repertoire was profiled, and TCRdb retains in-frame clones only, with some absent. The data contain about 240,000 clones, about 90% of them singletons. Sample: PBMCs. The TCR originated in a woman in her 30s in good health and CMV-seropositive.

This CDR3 reads CASSTGGGYEQYF. Written as DNA, the CDR3 is TGTGCCAGCAGCACAGGGGGCGGGTACGAGCAGTACTTC. J is TRBJ2-7 and V is TRBV6-1; 9 bases are shared with TRBD1. V lost 6 bases to trimming and J lost 4 bases; unmatched junction nucleotides: 4. CDR3 size: 13 residues. Germline assignment: CDR1 MNHNS and CDR2 SASEGT.